This is a list of T cell receptor beta chains from one sample in a study of blood T cell repertoires in COVID-19. Clones were sequenced by immunoSEQ multiplex PCR, and TCRdb holds only the in-frame ones, with some missing. Found here are fewer than 400,000 clones, about 85% of them singletons; the top ten hold roughly 3.6%. The sequenced sample consisted of peripheral blood. The receptors originated from a woman aged 18-35 years with acute or convalescent COVID-19. Both conserved end residues are part of each CDR3. The order of the fields is D gene, clone size, J gene, V gene, CDR3 protein, CDR3 DNA. The D gene is left open where the match is weak. Not every row has a clone size; where given, it reads once, few, many or a size class.

D gene: TRBD1; clone size: NA; J gene: TRBJ1-5; V gene: TRBV4-2; CDR3 protein: CASSQPGQGRNQPQHF; CDR3 DNA: TGTGCCAGCAGCCAACCCGGACAGGGACGGAATCAGCCCCAGCATTTT
D gene: NA; clone size: NA; J gene: TRBJ2-7; V gene: TRBV3-1/TRBV3-2; CDR3 protein: CASSQLRVSEQYF; CDR3 DNA: TGTGCCAGCAGCCAACTCCGGGTGAGCGAGCAGTACTTC
D gene: NA; clone size: NA; J gene: TRBJ2-3; V gene: TRBV6-1; CDR3 protein: CASSDGQGSADTQYF; CDR3 DNA: TGTGCCAGCAGTGACGGGCAGGGGAGTGCAGATACGCAGTATTTT
D gene: TRBD1; clone size: NA; J gene: TRBJ1-2; V gene: TRBV5-4; CDR3 protein: CASNYGGQGWGYTF; CDR3 DNA: TGTGCCAGCAATTACGGGGGACAGGGGTGGGGCTACACCTTC
D gene: NA; clone size: NA; J gene: TRBJ1-1; V gene: TRBV6-4; CDR3 protein: CASSEFMNTEAFF; CDR3 DNA: TGTGCCAGCAGTGAGTTCATGAACACTGAAGCTTTCTTT
D gene: TRBD1; clone size: NA; J gene: TRBJ1-2; V gene: TRBV2; CDR3 protein: CASSRDRTGTTF; CDR3 DNA: TGTGCCAGCAGTAGGGACCGGACAGGGACCACCTTC
D gene: TRBD1; clone size: few; J gene: TRBJ1-6; V gene: TRBV30; CDR3 protein: CAWSGWDREVGTLHF; CDR3 DNA: TGTGCCTGGAGTGGTTGGGACAGGGAGGTCGGCACCCTCCACTTT
D gene: TRBD1; clone size: NA; J gene: TRBJ1-2; V gene: TRBV5-4; CDR3 protein: CASADRASVYGYTF; CDR3 DNA: TGTGCCAGCGCCGACAGGGCCTCGGTCTATGGCTACACCTTC
D gene: NA; clone size: NA; J gene: TRBJ2-7; V gene: TRBV10-3; CDR3 protein: CAISAAGGDREGRYEQYF; CDR3 DNA: TGTGCCATCAGTGCAGCAGGGGGTGATCGGGAGGGCCGCTACGAGCAGTACTTC
D gene: NA; clone size: NA; J gene: TRBJ1-5; V gene: TRBV9; CDR3 protein: CASSAPRSEDSNQPQHF; CDR3 DNA: TGTGCCAGCAGCGCCCCCCGGTCCGAAGATAGCAATCAGCCCCAGCATTTT
D gene: TRBD2; clone size: NA; J gene: TRBJ2-1; V gene: TRBV5-4; CDR3 protein: CASSLGSGGENNEQFF; CDR3 DNA: TGTGCCAGCAGCTTGGGGAGCGGGGGGGAGAACAATGAGCAGTTCTTC
D gene: NA; clone size: NA; J gene: TRBJ2-7; V gene: TRBV4-2; CDR3 protein: CASSQVGGGSYEQYF; CDR3 DNA: TGTGCCAGCAGCCAAGTGGGTGGAGGCTCCTACGAGCAGTACTTC
D gene: TRBD1; clone size: once; J gene: TRBJ1-2; V gene: TRBV28; CDR3 protein: CASSLRDRYYGYTF; CDR3 DNA: TGTGCCAGCAGTTTACGGGACAGATACTATGGCTACACCTTC
D gene: NA; clone size: NA; J gene: TRBJ1-3; V gene: TRBV19; CDR3 protein: CASKSTGTGNTIYF; CDR3 DNA: TGTGCCAGTAAAAGTACAGGGACTGGAAACACCATATATTTT
D gene: NA; clone size: NA; J gene: TRBJ2-4; V gene: TRBV6-5; CDR3 protein: CASSKGVAKNIQYF; CDR3 DNA: TGTGCCAGCAGTAAGGGGGTCGCCAAAAACATTCAGTACTTC
D gene: NA; clone size: NA; J gene: TRBJ1-3; V gene: TRBV5-1; CDR3 protein: CASSLLPTDVSSGNTIYF; CDR3 DNA: TGCGCCAGCAGCCTTCTCCCGACAGACGTGAGCTCTGGAAACACCATATATTTT
D gene: NA; clone size: NA; J gene: TRBJ1-4; V gene: TRBV13; CDR3 protein: CASSRGPTSNEKLFF; CDR3 DNA: TGTGCCAGCAGTAGAGGGCCTACCTCTAATGAAAAACTGTTTTTT
D gene: NA; clone size: NA; J gene: TRBJ1-2; V gene: TRBV19; CDR3 protein: CASSFILGQQNYGYTF; CDR3 DNA: TGTGCCAGTAGTTTTATTCTGGGGCAGCAGAACTATGGCTACACCTTC
D gene: NA; clone size: NA; J gene: TRBJ2-2; V gene: TRBV5-1; CDR3 protein: CASSAVQNTGELFF; CDR3 DNA: TGCGCCAGCAGCGCCGTACAGAACACCGGGGAGCTGTTTTTT
D gene: NA; clone size: NA; J gene: TRBJ1-1; V gene: TRBV30; CDR3 protein: CAWSIGGNTEAFF; CDR3 DNA: TGTGCCTGGAGTATCGGGGGAAACACTGAAGCTTTCTTT
D gene: NA; clone size: NA; J gene: TRBJ1-6; V gene: TRBV2; CDR3 protein: CASSEGTGQKSPLHF; CDR3 DNA: TGTGCCAGCAGTGAAGGTACGGGACAAAAATCACCCCTCCACTTT
D gene: NA; clone size: NA; J gene: TRBJ2-4; V gene: TRBV18; CDR3 protein: CASSPLAGQLENIQYF; CDR3 DNA: TGTGCCAGCTCACCATTGGCGGGACAGTTGGAAAACATTCAGTACTTC
D gene: NA; clone size: NA; J gene: TRBJ1-3; V gene: TRBV11-2; CDR3 protein: CASSLEYNSGNTIYF; CDR3 DNA: TGTGCCAGCAGCTTAGAGTACAACTCTGGAAACACCATATATTTT
D gene: TRBD1; clone size: few; J gene: TRBJ2-1; V gene: TRBV28; CDR3 protein: CASIDDRDADNEQFF; CDR3 DNA: TGTGCCAGCATCGACGACAGGGATGCGGACAATGAGCAGTTCTTC
D gene: TRBD2; clone size: NA; J gene: TRBJ2-3; V gene: TRBV2; CDR3 protein: CASRLALTSSQDTQYF; CDR3 DNA: TGTGCCAGCAGACTCGCCCTGACTAGCAGTCAAGATACGCAGTATTTT
D gene: NA; clone size: NA; J gene: TRBJ1-6; V gene: TRBV6-5; CDR3 protein: CASSPGHLSPLHF; CDR3 DNA: TGTGCCAGCAGTCCGGGACACCTTTCACCCCTCCACTTT
D gene: TRBD2; clone size: NA; J gene: TRBJ2-7; V gene: TRBV10-3; CDR3 protein: CAISDSGSYEQYF; CDR3 DNA: TGTGCCATCAGTGATAGCGGGTCCTACGAGCAGTACTTC
D gene: TRBD2; clone size: NA; J gene: TRBJ2-1; V gene: TRBV5-1; CDR3 protein: CASSLEASGENEQFF; CDR3 DNA: TGCGCCAGCAGCTTGGAGGCTAGCGGGGAGAATGAGCAGTTCTTC
D gene: NA; clone size: NA; J gene: TRBJ1-1; V gene: TRBV5-6; CDR3 protein: CASSLVWAGVTTEAFF; CDR3 DNA: TGTGCCAGCAGCTTGGTCTGGGCAGGGGTTACCACTGAAGCTTTCTTT
D gene: NA; clone size: NA; J gene: TRBJ2-5; V gene: TRBV10-3; CDR3 protein: CATTEPSVQETQYF; CDR3 DNA: TGTGCCACTACAGAACCTTCGGTCCAAGAGACCCAGTACTTC
D gene: NA; clone size: NA; J gene: TRBJ1-1; V gene: TRBV9; CDR3 protein: CASSVGRRTEAFF; CDR3 DNA: TGTGCCAGCAGCGTAGGCAGGAGGACTGAAGCTTTCTTT
D gene: NA; clone size: once; J gene: TRBJ1-2; V gene: TRBV5-6; CDR3 protein: CASSPKVGHGSYGYTF; CDR3 DNA: TGTGCCAGCAGCCCGAAAGTAGGACACGGGAGCTATGGCTACACCTTC
D gene: NA; clone size: NA; J gene: TRBJ2-7; V gene: TRBV21-1; CDR3 protein: CASSATGTGVPYEQYF; CDR3 DNA: TGTGCCAGCAGCGCAACCGGGACAGGGGTCCCCTACGAGCAGTACTTC
D gene: TRBD1; clone size: once; J gene: TRBJ1-4; V gene: TRBV18; CDR3 protein: CASSVEGEGAETNEKLFF; CDR3 DNA: TGTGCCAGCTCAGTTGAGGGCGAGGGGGCGGAAACTAATGAAAAACTGTTTTTT
D gene: TRBD2; clone size: NA; J gene: TRBJ2-1; V gene: TRBV27; CDR3 protein: CASSLTGGYPRREQFF; CDR3 DNA: TGTGCCAGCAGTTTAACGGGAGGCTATCCCCGCCGTGAGCAGTTCTTC
D gene: TRBD1; clone size: NA; J gene: TRBJ1-1; V gene: TRBV19; CDR3 protein: CASRQGVNTEAFF; CDR3 DNA: TGTGCCAGCCGACAGGGCGTGAACACTGAAGCTTTCTTT
D gene: TRBD1; clone size: NA; J gene: TRBJ1-5; V gene: TRBV24-1; CDR3 protein: CATSVGTGYSNQPQHF; CDR3 DNA: TGTGCCACCAGTGTCGGGACAGGGTATAGCAATCAGCCCCAGCATTTT
D gene: NA; clone size: once; J gene: TRBJ1-2; V gene: TRBV15; CDR3 protein: CATSRDSGISGYTF; CDR3 DNA: TGTGCCACCAGCAGAGATAGCGGAATTAGTGGCTACACCTTC